Presented here are 22 T cell receptor beta chains from one specimen sequenced in a study of tumor-infiltrating lymphocytes in primary liver carcinoma. Total RNA (around 500 ng) served as template for TCR beta cDNA synthesis primed by a constant-region primer. It was through three nested multiplex PCR rounds of slightly modified ARM-PCR that TCR beta libraries arose. PCR rounds one and two used TRBV1-TRBV30 forward primers with a C-beta reverse primer for about 9 cycles each. TCRdb redid the calling of the multiplex PCR reads with MiXCR, one entry per CDR3 protein. The sample has some 110,000 distinct CDR3 sequences, 82% seen once. Unsorted bulk tissue, roughly 20-32 mg of it, served as the source for co-extraction of RNA and DNA. Sequences were obtained from liver tumor tissue from sampling region 3. Subset specified: tumor region T3, left-lateral pole. The receptors stem from a man in his forties with primary liver carcinoma and hepatitis B virus infection.

Details on this clonotype: One end of the junction fails to match germline, which may point to a read error. V is TRBV28 and J is TRBJ2-7; D gene uncertain. Germline values: CDR1 MDHEN, CDR2 SYDVKM. CDR3 length: 11 residues. CDR3 residues: CAGSSYYEQYF. CDR3 coding DNA: TGTGCCGGCAGCAGCTACTACGAGCAGTACTTC. Full variable domain (rest looked up from reference TRBV28 and TRBJ2-7): DVKVTQSSRYLVKRTGEKVFLECVQDMDHENMFWYRQDPGLGLRLIYFSYDVKMKEKGDIPEGYSVSREKKERFSLILESASTNQTSMYLCAGSSYYEQYFGPGTRLTVT.

This clonotype was seen more than once but under ten times. J is TRBJ2-7 and V is TRBV7-8; 7 nucleotides align to TRBD2. The CDR3 loop spans 17 amino acids. From germline, CDR1 is SGHVS and CDR2 FQNEAQ. As DNA, the CDR3 is TGTGCTAACAGCCTGAAGGGAGGGACTACAGTTACCCTCGAGCAGTACTTC. This gives the protein CANSLKGGTTVTLEQYF.

Points on this clonotype: No conserved phenylalanine or tryptophan ends this CDR3, so it is likely a read error. This rearrangement joins TRBV5-5 to TRBJ2-7, with D uncertain. The CDR3 is 14 amino acids. V was pared by 0 bases and J by 10 bases, with 17 bases between. Germline V CDR1 and CDR2: SGHKS, YYEKEE (reference sequence). CDR3 protein: CASSLVSREGDQYI. CDR3 in DNA: TGTGCCAGCAGCTTGGTTTCACGTGAAGGAGACCAGTACATC.

Comments on this clonotype: At one boundary the junction diverges from the germline segment, which might be a read error. V is TRBV12-3 or TRBV12-4 and J is TRBJ2-1; tentative D call: TRBD2 (6 bases). The length of the CDR3 is 15 residues. The CDR3 nucleotides are TGTGCCAGCAGTTTCGCGGGAAGCTCCTACAATGAGCAATTCTTC. This translates into CASSFAGSSYNEQFF.

A few counts support this clonotype. The junction shows a germline mismatch at one end, possibly a read error. This chain links TRBV29-1 with TRBJ1-2; D is undetermined. Germline V gene sequence: CDR1 SQVTM, CDR2 ANQGSEA. The CDR3 has 11 amino acids. The chain's CDR3 is CSVEGLRDYTF. The CDR3 nucleotides are TGTAGCGTTGAGGGTCTTCGTGACTACACCTTC.

About this clonotype: It is likely a read error, because the conserved phenylalanine at the end of the CDR3 is missing. The chain carries TRBV28 and TRBJ2-1; 13 bases map to TRBD2. Germline V gives CDR1 MDHEN, CDR2 SYDVKM. CDR3 length: 19 residues. The CDR3 here is CGSSFAGLAGLSSYNEQFL. CDR3 sequence (DNA): TGTGGCAGCAGTTTTGCGGGACTAGCGGGATTGAGCTCCTACAATGAGCAGTTCTTA.

About this clonotype itself: No conserved phenylalanine or tryptophan ends this CDR3, so it is likely a read error. The CDR3 nucleotides are TGTGCGAGCAGTCCATGGACTGCGAACACCGTGGAGCTGTTTTAT. Its protein is CASSPWTANTVELFY. This chain uses TRBV11-2 with TRBJ2-2; TRBD2 is a possible D gene (5 bases). There are 15 residues in the CDR3. Germline assignment: CDR1 SGHAT and CDR2 FQNNGV.

With respect to this clonotype: At one boundary the junction diverges from the germline segment, which might be a read error. The J gene is TRBJ2-1, the V gene TRBV6-6, with TRBD1 matching 7 bases. CDR3 length equals 17 residues. Per the germline V gene, CDR1 is MNHNY and CDR2 is SVGAGI (reference sequence). The CDR3 coding sequence is TGTGCCAGCAATTACTCGGTGCGACAGGGCATACACAATGAACAGTTCTTC. Its protein product is CASNYSVRQGIHNEQFF.

Note on this clonotype: One base away lies a much larger clone, so this may be a sequencing read error. V is TRBV16 and J is TRBJ2-5; either TRBD1 or TRBD2 may supply D (5 bases each). The CDR3 spans 14 residues. Germline assignment: CDR1 KGHSY and CDR2 FQNENV. Trimming left V 4 bases short and J 4 bases short, with 13 bases between. CDR3 in amino acids: CASSPKRGRETQYF. CDR3 nucleotides: TGTGCCAGCAGCCCAAAACGGGGACGAGAGACCCAGTACTTC.

In the case of this clonotype: Sequence at one end of the junction differs from germline and may be a read error. The rearrangement joins TRBV28 to TRBJ1-2, with 9 nucleotides matching TRBD1. Germline values: CDR1 MDHEN, CDR2 SYDVKM. This CDR3 is built from 13 residues. CDR3 nucleotide sequence: TGTACCAGCACTACACAGGGGGCCTATGGCTACACCTTC. Its protein is CTSTTQGAYGYTF.

DNA of the CDR3: TGCGCCAGCAAGCACACTAGCGGGAGAACGTATTTT. It specifies CASKHTSGRTYF. The genes are TRBV10-2 and TRBJ2-3; the match to TRBD2 covers 11 bases. Germline assignment: CDR1 WSHSY and CDR2 SAAADI. V was clipped by 7 bases and J by 14 bases; unmatched bases: 8. This CDR3 has 12 residues.

The chain is built from TRBV4-2 and TRBJ1-4; D is perhaps TRBD1 (5 bases). The CDR3 consists of 18 residues. V lost 10 bases and J 0 bases, leaving 24 bases between the germline ends. CDR1 and CDR2 (germline): LGHNA, YNFKEQ. Written as DNA, the CDR3 is TGTGCCATGAGCCAAGATCGTGCGCGGGGGGCAACTAATGAAAAACTGTTTTTT. Residues: CAMSQDRARGATNEKLFF.

In regard to this clonotype: One end of the junction does not line up with germline, which may come from a read error. The chain is built from TRBV4-1 and TRBJ1-2, with D unresolved. The germline gives CDR1 MGHRA, CDR2 YSYEKL. The CDR3 runs to 16 residues. CDR3 protein: CASSPQSIVTFYGYTF. In DNA, the CDR3 is TGCGCCAGCAGCCCCCAATCCATCGTAACCTTCTATGGCTACACGTTC.

CDR3 residues: CSMSGAQETQYF. The CDR3, as DNA: TGCAGCATGTCCGGGGCCCAAGAGACCCAGTACTTC. This chain links TRBV29-1 with TRBJ2-5; D possibly matches TRBD1 or TRBD2 (5 bases each). The ends were cut back, 8 bases at V and 1 base at J, with 11 bases in the middle. Germline loops: CDR1 SQVTM, CDR2 ANQGSEA. The CDR3 contains 12 residues.

The rearrangement links TRBV6-5 to TRBJ1-3; 9 nucleotides align to TRBD1. Germline V gene data show CDR1 as MNHEY and CDR2 as SVGAGI. The CDR3 spans 16 residues. The CDR3 DNA reads as TGTGTCAGGAACTCCGGACAGGGGAGAATGGGAAACACCATATATTTT. Translating gives CVRNSGQGRMGNTIYF.

Remarks on this clonotype: One end of the junction does not line up with germline, which may come from a read error. This rearrangement joins TRBV4-2 to TRBJ2-3; D perhaps matches TRBD2 (6 bases). The germline V gene has CDR1 LGHNA and CDR2 YNFKEQ. The length of the CDR3 is 16 residues. Here the CDR3 reads CASNQDLVTRGGTQYF. CDR3 in DNA: TGTGCCAGCAACCAAGATTTGGTGACTAGGGGCGGTACACAGTATTTT.

As regards this clonotype: No conserved phenylalanine or tryptophan ends this CDR3, so it is likely a read error. The chain joins TRBV11-2 to TRBJ2-7, with TRBD1 matching 9 bases. The germline V gene has CDR1 SGHAT and CDR2 FQNNGV. The CDR3 contains 15 residues. This CDR3 is CACSFQWTGENEQYS. Here the CDR3 DNA reads TGTGCCTGCAGCTTTCAATGGACAGGGGAAAACGAGCAGTACTCC.

This clonotype has a single count. Mismatch with germline at one junction end may stem from a read error. The CDR3 bases are TGTGTCAGCAGTGATGGGACGGTAGGCTCCTACGAGCAGTACTTC. The encoded protein is CVSSDGTVGSYEQYF. The gene calls are TRBV6-1 and TRBJ2-7, with D perhaps TRBD1 or TRBD2 (5 bases each). The length of the CDR3 is 15 residues. Germline V gene lookup returns CDR1 MNHNS and CDR2 SASEGT.

About this clonotype itself: Just one base apart from a much larger clone, this may be a read error. The V and J genes are TRBV7-8 and TRBJ2-6; 8 nucleotides match TRBD1. Trimming at V came to 9 bases and at J to 0 bases, leaving 13 bases not matched to a gene. CDR3 length: 18 residues. The germline CDR1 and CDR2 sequences are SGHVS and FQNEAQ. CDR3 amino acids: CARSGYRGASSGANVLTF. As DNA, the CDR3 is TGTGCCAGAAGCGGATACAGGGGGGCTAGCTCTGGGGCCAACGTCCTGACTTTC. Full variable domain (missing parts from reference TRBV7-8 and TRBJ2-6): GAGVSQSPRYKVAKRGQDVALRCDPISGHVSLFWYQQALGQGPEFLTYFQNEAQLDKSGLPSDRFFAERPEGSVSTLKIQRTQQEDSAVYLCARSGYRGASSGANVLTFGAGSRLTVL.

This clonotype is a singleton in its sample. One end of the junction fails to match germline, which may point to a read error. This chain uses TRBV6-2 or TRBV6-3 with TRBJ1-1; D gene uncertain. CDR3 length: 13 residues. Germline-derived CDR1 and CDR2 are MNHEY and SVGEGT. For the CDR3, the DNA is TGTGCCAGCAGTTACCCCCTTCGTACTGAAGTTTTCTTT. It is translated as CASSYPLRTEVFF.

This clonotype was seen ten or more times. This chain connects TRBV28 to TRBJ2-5; no clear D gene. From germline, CDR1 is MDHEN and CDR2 SYDVKM. This CDR3 is built from 13 residues. Trimming took off 2 bases at V and 5 bases at J, with 9 bases between the two ends. This CDR3 is CASSLVVPETQYF. CDR3 bases: TGTGCCAGCAGTTTAGTGGTCCCGGAGACCCAGTACTTC.

Comment on this clonotype: A junction boundary mismatches the germline segment, possibly from a read error. V and J are TRBV2 and TRBJ2-1, with 11 bases lining up with TRBD2. Germline lookup yields CDR1 SNHLY and CDR2 FYNNEI. CDR3 length equals 14 residues. The CDR3 DNA reads TGTACCAGTACTGGGACTAGCGGAGGCAATGAGCAGTTCTTC. Protein sequence: CTSTGTSGGNEQFF.